Here is one T cell receptor beta chain with its context. Primers for the PCR totalled 60 Vbeta and 13 Jbeta. Only in-frame clones appear in the TCRdb table, and some are missing; sequencing was by immunoSEQ multiplex PCR. The sample contains around 110,000 clones, around 74% of which appear only once. These data are taken from a study of cytomegalovirus exposure and HLA in healthy donors. Germline lookup yields CDR1 SGHTA and CDR2 FQGNSA. Trimming left V 1 base short and J 8 bases short, with 14 bases between. The CDR3 is 14 amino acids. V and J are TRBV7-2 and TRBJ1-2, with TRBD1 as a possible D gene (6 bases). This sequence was found in a woman between 18 and 29 years old in good health and CMV-seronegative. Sequencing was carried out using PBMCs. The CDR3 DNA follows: TGTGCCAGCAGCTTAGTTCGGGGGGCAGAGGGCTACACCTTC. It codes for CASSLVRGAEGYTF.